The 23 T cell receptor beta chains in this list originate from one sample, sequenced in a study of breast tumors, draining lymph nodes, adjacent tissues. Samples came from axillary lymph nodes draining the breast cancer. MiXCR was run by TCRdb on the multiplex PCR reads, yielding one entry per CDR3 protein. The table lists fewer than 250,000 distinct CDR3 sequences, approximately 30% of them singletons. The sequenced sample was axillary lymph node tissue. These receptors originate from a female donor with breast cancer. Some clones in this sample may be carry-over from other donors' samples.

This clonotype has a single count. This chain uses TRBV7-3 with TRBJ2-1, with 8 bases that match TRBD2. With 0 bases clipped from V and 8 bases from J, the junction kept 6 bases outside the gene matches. The germline gives CDR1 SGHTA, CDR2 FQGTGA. This CDR3 region has 15 residues. The CDR3 DNA is TGTGCCAGCAGCTTAACGGGACTAGATCGCGATGAGCAGTTCTTC. It translates to CASSLTGLDRDEQFF.

The table lists this clonotype with many counts. This chain uses TRBV6-2 or TRBV6-3 with TRBJ1-5; a weak D match, TRBD1 (5 bases). Germline CDR1 reads MNHEY; CDR2 reads SVGEGT. V dropped 3 bases and J dropped 6 bases, with 6 bases sitting between them. This CDR3 is built from 12 residues. The DNA for the CDR3 is TGTGCCAGCAGTTATGGGGCTCAGCCCCAGCATTTT. It specifies CASSYGAQPQHF.

Notes on this clonotype: An end of the junction does not agree with germline; a read error may underlie this. CDR3 bases: TGTGCCAGCAGTCACTCTCTACAGGGGGGGACCCAGTACTTC. The encoded protein is CASSHSLQGGTQYF. J is TRBJ2-5 and V is TRBV6-5; 8 bases fit TRBD1. CDR3 length: 14 residues. Per the germline V gene, CDR1 is MNHEY and CDR2 is SVGAGI.

In its sample, this clonotype was seen many times. The rearrangement uses TRBV6-5 and TRBJ2-6; D is unresolved. The CDR3 sequence is 15 residues long. In germline, CDR1 is MNHEY, CDR2 SVGAGI. V was cut by 8 bases and J by 0 bases, with 11 bases left in between. The CDR3 here is CASLRIGSGANVLTF. In DNA form, the CDR3 reads TGTGCCAGCTTACGGATCGGCTCTGGGGCCAACGTCCTGACTTTC.

This clonotype was recorded at least ten times. The V gene is TRBV3-1, the J gene TRBJ2-1; 8 nucleotides agree with TRBD1. The CDR3 has 11 amino acids. CDR1 LGHDT and CDR2 YNNKEL come from the germline V gene (reference sequence). V lost 2 bases to trimming and J lost 12 bases; unmatched junction nucleotides: 0. The DNA for the CDR3 is TGTGCCAGCAGCCAACAGGGGGCGCAGTTCTTC. This sequence encodes CASSQQGAQFF.

As to this clonotype: The junction departs from the called germline gene at one end, perhaps through a read error. The gene calls are TRBV14 and TRBJ2-3; 7 bases line up with TRBD2. This CDR3 has 16 residues. CDR1 is SGHDN and CDR2 is FVKESK in the germline V gene. CDR3 nucleotides: TGTGCCAGCGGCCACCCGGGGGGAATTATGGGAAATAGGCAGTATTTT. This gives the protein CASGHPGGIMGNRQYF.

This clonotype was picked up many times. The rearrangement joins TRBV20-1 to TRBJ1-4; D uncertain. Germline CDR1 reads DFQATT; CDR2 reads SNEGSKA (reference sequence). CDR3 size: 14 residues. Trimming removed 1 base at V and 0 bases at J, with 6 bases between. DNA of the CDR3: TGCAGTGCTAGAGCAAGGGCAACTAATGAAAAACTGTTTTTT. Residues: CSARARATNEKLFF.

This clonotype has at least ten counts. The chain employs TRBV6-4 and TRBJ2-1; 13 nucleotides align to TRBD2. Germline CDR1 is MRHNA and CDR2 is SNTAGT. After removal of 0 bases from V and 11 bases from J, the junction contained 4 bases not matched to a gene. The CDR3 totals 15 residues. CDR3 in amino acids: CASSDSGTSGKQQFF. CDR3 nucleotides: TGTGCCAGCAGTGACTCTGGGACTAGCGGGAAGCAGCAGTTCTTC.

V gene TRBV15 combines with J gene TRBJ2-7; D is unclear. V dropped 0 bases and J dropped 0 bases, with 3 bases sitting between them. The germline V gene encodes CDR1 LNHNV and CDR2 YYDKDF (reference sequence). The length of the CDR3 is 13 residues. The CDR3 DNA follows: TGTGCCACCAGCAGAGATCCCTCCTACGAGCAGTACTTC. This encodes CATSRDPSYEQYF.

The chain joins TRBV5-6 to TRBJ2-1, with D tentatively TRBD2 (5 bases). Germline V gene data show CDR1 as SGHDT and CDR2 as YYEEEE. The V end was cut by 1 base, the J end by 3 bases, with 11 bases between. The CDR3 contains 15 residues. The CDR3 DNA reads TGTGCCAGCAGCTTGATTCGTGCGGGCTACAATGAGCAGTTCTTC. It encodes CASSLIRAGYNEQFF.

CDR3 coding DNA: TGTGCCAGCAGCGTAGCAGGGTTTAATCAGCCCCAGCATTTT. Translation gives CASSVAGFNQPQHF. The chain recombines TRBV9 with TRBJ1-5; D perhaps matches TRBD1 (5 bases). Germline CDR1 SGDLS, CDR2 YYNGEE. CDR3 size: 14 residues. Between the trimmed V and J ends, which lost 0 bases and 4 bases, there was a span of 8 bases. The full variable domain, with the rest looked up from reference TRBV9 and TRBJ1-5, is DSGVTQTPKHLITATGQRVTLRCSPRSGDLSVYWYQQSLDQGLQFLIQYYNGEERAKGNILERFSAQQFPDLHSELNLSSLELGDSALYFCASSVAGFNQPQHFGDGTRLSIL.

Many counts were recorded for this clonotype. CDR3 sequence: CASRERGHNEQFF. The DNA for the CDR3 is TGCGCCAGCAGAGAGCGGGGTCACAATGAGCAGTTCTTC. The rearrangement uses TRBV5-1 and TRBJ2-1; TRBD2 matches at 7 bases. Germline V gene data show CDR1 as SGHRS and CDR2 as YFSETQ. This CDR3 has 13 amino acids. The J segment lost 5 bases and the V segment lost 5 bases, leaving 4 bases of the junction unmatched.

This clonotype has ten or more counts. The chain employs TRBV14 and TRBJ2-1, with 11 bases that match TRBD2. Unmatched junction bases numbered 8, after V lost 1 base and J lost 6 bases. CDR3 size: 17 residues. CDR1 SGHDN and CDR2 FVKESK come from the germline V gene. This CDR3 reads CASSQGSLAGGGNEQFF. The CDR3 nucleotides are TGTGCCAGCAGCCAAGGGAGTCTAGCGGGAGGAGGCAATGAGCAGTTCTTC.

This clonotype was counted at least ten times. V usage is TRBV19 and J usage is TRBJ2-2; no clear D gene. Trimming stripped 7 bases from V and 0 bases from J, with 9 bases between. Germline V CDR1 and CDR2: LNHDA, SQIVND (reference sequence). The length of the CDR3 is 14 residues. The CDR3 bases are TGTGCCAGTAAGAGAGACGCGAACACCGGGGAGCTGTTTTTT. It specifies CASKRDANTGELFF. The whole variable domain, remainder taken from reference TRBV19 and TRBJ2-2, is DGGITQSPKYLFRKEGQNVTLSCEQNLNHDAMYWYRQDPGQGLRLIYYSQIVNDFQKGDIAEGYSVSREKKESFPLTVTSAQKNPTAFYLCASKRDANTGELFFGEGSRLTVL.

To note about this clonotype: A much larger clonotype is one base distant, so this may be a read error. The chain uses TRBV9 and TRBJ2-5; possible D gene TRBD2, 6 bases. Germline loops: CDR1 SGDLS, CDR2 YYNGEE. The CDR3 consists of 14 residues. The CDR3 loop reads CASSVLWREGAQSF. The DNA of the CDR3 is TGTGCCAGCAGCGTATTGTGGAGGGAAGGAGCCCAGTCCTTC.

The chain recombines TRBV24-1 with TRBJ2-3; D call uncertain. The germline V and J ends were trimmed by 4 bases and 11 bases, with 18 bases remaining between them. This CDR3 is 14 amino acids long. Germline values: CDR1 KGHDR, CDR2 SFDVKD. The CDR3 protein is CATSDPGRNNEQYF. Written as DNA, the CDR3 is TGTGCCACCAGTGACCCGGGTCGTAACAATGAGCAGTATTTT.

The table lists this clonotype with many counts. The chain uses TRBV7-6 and TRBJ1-3; D ambiguous. Trimming removed 1 base from V and 1 base from J, with 11 bases in between. The CDR3 totals 16 residues. Germline assignment: CDR1 SGHVS and CDR2 FNYEAQ. The CDR3 reads CASSLESAASGNTIYF. The CDR3 nucleotides read TGTGCCAGCAGCTTAGAAAGCGCGGCTTCTGGAAACACCATATATTTT. Using reference TRBV7-6 and TRBJ1-3 for the parts outside the CDR3, the full variable domain is GAGVSQSPRYKVTKRGQDVALRCDPISGHVSLYWYRQALGQGPEFLTYFNYEAQQDKSGLPNDRFSAERPEGSISTLTIQRTEQRDSAMYRCASSLESAASGNTIYFGEGSWLTVV.

In this sample, this clonotype turned up many times. The chain links TRBV7-8 to TRBJ2-2; no firm D call. The CDR3 runs 15 residues. The V and J ends lost 0 bases and 5 bases respectively, with 10 bases between them. Germline V lookup: CDR1 SGHVS, CDR2 FQNEAQ. CDR3 in DNA: TGTGCCAGCAGCTTAGCGCTCGAGGTGACCGGGGAGCTGTTTTTT. It yields the protein CASSLALEVTGELFF.

Remarks on this clonotype: This sequence may be a read error, since a much larger clone differs from it by one base. The V and J genes are TRBV20-1 and TRBJ2-7; 10 bases align to TRBD2. The CDR3 is 14 residues long. The V and J ends lost 4 bases and 6 bases, in that order; junction bases with no gene match: 9. Looked up from germline, CDR1 is DFQATT and CDR2 is SNEGSKA (reference sequence). The chain's CDR3 is CSATSSGRVSEQYF. CDR3 DNA: TGCAGTGCTACCTCGAGCGGGAGGGTGTCCGAGCAGTACTTC.

This clonotype was seen many times. The V gene is TRBV4-1, the J gene TRBJ2-5, with 7 bases identical to TRBD2. Germline assignment: CDR1 MGHRA and CDR2 YSYEKL. The CDR3 extends over 15 amino acids. Losses at the gene ends were 0 bases for V and 4 bases for J; bases not matched to a gene: 5. The chain's CDR3 is CASSQDLTGGETQYF. CDR3 in DNA: TGCGCCAGCAGCCAAGATCTGACGGGAGGAGAGACCCAGTACTTC.

This clonotype was counted many times. This chain connects TRBV10-3 to TRBJ1-6, with D perhaps TRBD1 (6 bases). Germline lookup yields CDR1 ENHRY and CDR2 SYGVKD. The ends were cut back, 10 bases at V and 6 bases at J, with 13 bases in the middle. The CDR3 covers 13 residues. The CDR3: CASQGTSNSPLHF. The CDR3, as DNA: TGTGCCAGTCAGGGGACGTCTAATTCACCCCTCCACTTT.

This rearrangement joins TRBV7-8 to TRBJ2-3; 9 nucleotides align to TRBD2. The CDR3 spans 19 residues. Trimming at V came to 0 bases and at J to 0 bases, leaving 10 bases not matched to a gene. CDR1 and CDR2 (germline): SGHVS, FQNEAQ. The DNA of the CDR3 is TGTGCCAGCAGCTTAGCATGGCTAGCGGGAATAATGAGCACAGATACGCAGTATTTT. Translation gives CASSLAWLAGIMSTDTQYF.

The CDR3 coding sequence is TGTGCCAGCAGTTACACGAGGGGGGCTGAAGCTTTCTTT. It codes for CASSYTRGAEAFF. The rearrangement uses TRBV6-2 or TRBV6-3 and TRBJ1-1; a possible D gene is TRBD1 (6 bases). The germline V gene encodes CDR1 MNHEY and CDR2 SVGEGT. The ends were cut back, 2 bases at V and 6 bases at J, with 10 bases in the middle. This CDR3 comprises 13 residues.